This record covers a single T cell receptor (beta chain). Antigen: not known. This sample is drawn from a study of cytomegalovirus exposure and HLA in healthy donors. Germline CDR1 and CDR2: LNHNV and YYDKDF (reference sequence). This CDR3 has 14 amino acids. Trimming took 6 bases from V and 5 from J; bases not matched to a gene: 7. Whole-study findings and limits: Later genetic work tied a missense DCLRE1C variant to beta-chain V and J trimming. A list of 164 TCR beta chains associated with cytomegalovirus was given. Rarity held for most TCR sequences, but there were some public TCRs that occurred in many donors. The study assumed roughly uniform donor sequencing depth for presence/absence analyses.

60 Vbeta and 13 Jbeta primers were used in PCR. Measured with immunoSEQ multiplex PCR; TCRdb has only the in-frame clones, and not every one. The profile shows approximately 200,000 clones, around 80% of them singletons. The chain recombines TRBV15 with TRBJ2-1; 7 nucleotides line up with TRBD2. This receptor was obtained from a man in his forties in good health and CMV-seronegative. The material sequenced was PBMCs. The CDR3 reads CATRSPGGNNEQFF. CDR3 nucleotide sequence: TGTGCCACCAGGTCTCCGGGGGGTAACAATGAGCAGTTCTTC.